The rows below give T cell receptor beta chains drawn from one sample of a study of T cell repertoires in cytomegalovirus infection. The antigens for these receptors are not known. TCRdb passed the reads through MiXCR, listing each CDR3 protein once. The profile shows a few hundred thousand distinct CDR3 sequences, about 39% of them singletons. The specimen was cultured PBMCs, collected from culture after CMV antigen stimulation. All receptors come from a human donor in good health (CMV status not recorded). Some clones in this sample may be carry-over from other donors' samples. CDR3s include the opening cysteine and the closing phenylalanine or tryptophan.

>TRBV2
CASSQTDGNQPQHF
>TRBV19
CASSTWGTDYEQFF
>TRBV7-9
CASSFPGIGRSVANVLTF
>TRBV20-1
CSARSPFGGDTEAFF
>TRBV12-5
CASGLNPPDTQYF
>TRBV27
CASTRGVTQYF
>TRBV7-2
CASSPTALNRPQHF
>TRBV4-3
CASSQVVGSGWMNEQFF
>TRBV20-1
CSASDGIAGEETQYF
>TRBV7-9
CASIGGRLAGGYEQYF
>TRBV6-6
CASSSGGSYTDTQYF
>TRBV12-3/TRBV12-4
CASSQAPSGSYEQYF
>TRBV12-5
CASGADRGTERNTEAFF
>TRBV28
CASSDPQGRGYTGELFF
>TRBV5-6
CASSLLYLQGAETQYF
>TRBV20-1
CSAIGTLSGNTIYF
>TRBV6-2/TRBV6-3
CASSRSVTGSLETQYF
>TRBV7-8
CASSPRRSGRYGYTF
>TRBV18
CASSHQLTSGRAFNEQFF
>TRBV7-9
CASSSWDHLQETQYF